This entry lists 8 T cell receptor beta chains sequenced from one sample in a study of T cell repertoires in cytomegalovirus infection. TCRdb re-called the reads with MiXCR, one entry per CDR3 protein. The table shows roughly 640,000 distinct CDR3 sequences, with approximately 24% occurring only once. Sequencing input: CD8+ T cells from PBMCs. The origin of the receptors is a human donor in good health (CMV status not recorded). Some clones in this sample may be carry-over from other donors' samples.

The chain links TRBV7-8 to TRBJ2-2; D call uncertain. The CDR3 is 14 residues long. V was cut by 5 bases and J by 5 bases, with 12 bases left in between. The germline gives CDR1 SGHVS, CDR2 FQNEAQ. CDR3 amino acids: CASSPNVGTGELFF. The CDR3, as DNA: TGTGCCAGCAGCCCGAACGTGGGGACCGGGGAGCTGTTTTTT.

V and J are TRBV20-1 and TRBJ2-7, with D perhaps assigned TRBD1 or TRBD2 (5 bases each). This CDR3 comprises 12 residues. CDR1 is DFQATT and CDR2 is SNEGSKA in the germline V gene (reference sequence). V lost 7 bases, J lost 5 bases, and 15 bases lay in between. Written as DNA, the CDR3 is TGCAGTGTTTCCCCGGGACCGAACGAGCAGTACGTC. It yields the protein CSVSPGPNEQYV.

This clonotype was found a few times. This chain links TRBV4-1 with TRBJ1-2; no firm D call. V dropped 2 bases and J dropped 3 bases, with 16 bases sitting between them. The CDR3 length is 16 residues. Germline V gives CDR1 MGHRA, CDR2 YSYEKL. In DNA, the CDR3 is TGCGCCAGCAGCCAACGGGAGCCAGCTACTTACTATGGCTACACCTTC. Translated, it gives CASSQREPATYYGYTF.

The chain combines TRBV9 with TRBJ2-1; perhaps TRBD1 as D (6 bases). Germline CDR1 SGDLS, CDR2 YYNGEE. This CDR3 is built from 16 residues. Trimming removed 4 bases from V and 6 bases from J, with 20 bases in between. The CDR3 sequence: CASSPPTGKGTNEQFF. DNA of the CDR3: TGTGCCAGCAGCCCCCCTACAGGGAAGGGTACCAATGAGCAGTTCTTC. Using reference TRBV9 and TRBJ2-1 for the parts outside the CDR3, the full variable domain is DSGVTQTPKHLITATGQRVTLRCSPRSGDLSVYWYQQSLDQGLQFLIQYYNGEERAKGNILERFSAQQFPDLHSELNLSSLELGDSALYFCASSPPTGKGTNEQFFGPGTRLTVL.

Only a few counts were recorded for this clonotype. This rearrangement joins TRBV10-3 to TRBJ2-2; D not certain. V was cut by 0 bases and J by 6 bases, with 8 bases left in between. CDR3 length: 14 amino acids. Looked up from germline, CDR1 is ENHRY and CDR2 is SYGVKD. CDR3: CAISESSGPGELFF. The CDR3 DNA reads TGTGCCATCAGTGAGTCGTCGGGCCCCGGGGAGCTGTTTTTT.

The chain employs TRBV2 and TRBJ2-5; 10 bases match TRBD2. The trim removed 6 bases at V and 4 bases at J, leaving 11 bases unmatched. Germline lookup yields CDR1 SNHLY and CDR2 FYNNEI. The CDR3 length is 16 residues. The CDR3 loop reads CASRVLQRGGLETQYF. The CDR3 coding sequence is TGTGCCAGCAGGGTTCTTCAGCGGGGGGGCTTAGAGACCCAGTACTTC. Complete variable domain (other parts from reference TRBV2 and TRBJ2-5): EPEVTQTPSHQVTQMGQEVILRCVPISNHLYFYWYRQILGQKVEFLVSFYNNEISEKSEIFDDQFSVERPDGSNFTLKIRSTKLEDSAMYFCASRVLQRGGLETQYFGPGTRLLVL.

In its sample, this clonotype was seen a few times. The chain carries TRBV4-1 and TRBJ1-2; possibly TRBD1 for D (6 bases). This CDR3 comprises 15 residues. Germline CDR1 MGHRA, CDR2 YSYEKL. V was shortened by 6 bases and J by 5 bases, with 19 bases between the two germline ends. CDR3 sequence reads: CASRLLRDTGYGYTF. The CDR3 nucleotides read TGCGCCAGCAGACTACTCCGGGACACCGGTTATGGCTACACCTTC.

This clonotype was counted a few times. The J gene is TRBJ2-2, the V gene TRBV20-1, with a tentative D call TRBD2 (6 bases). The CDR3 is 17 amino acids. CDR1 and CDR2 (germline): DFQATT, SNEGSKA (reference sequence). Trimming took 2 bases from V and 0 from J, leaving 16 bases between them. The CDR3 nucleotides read TGCAGTGCTAGAAGATCTCCGGGGGTAACGAACACCGGGGAGCTGTTTTTT. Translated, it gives CSARRSPGVTNTGELFF.